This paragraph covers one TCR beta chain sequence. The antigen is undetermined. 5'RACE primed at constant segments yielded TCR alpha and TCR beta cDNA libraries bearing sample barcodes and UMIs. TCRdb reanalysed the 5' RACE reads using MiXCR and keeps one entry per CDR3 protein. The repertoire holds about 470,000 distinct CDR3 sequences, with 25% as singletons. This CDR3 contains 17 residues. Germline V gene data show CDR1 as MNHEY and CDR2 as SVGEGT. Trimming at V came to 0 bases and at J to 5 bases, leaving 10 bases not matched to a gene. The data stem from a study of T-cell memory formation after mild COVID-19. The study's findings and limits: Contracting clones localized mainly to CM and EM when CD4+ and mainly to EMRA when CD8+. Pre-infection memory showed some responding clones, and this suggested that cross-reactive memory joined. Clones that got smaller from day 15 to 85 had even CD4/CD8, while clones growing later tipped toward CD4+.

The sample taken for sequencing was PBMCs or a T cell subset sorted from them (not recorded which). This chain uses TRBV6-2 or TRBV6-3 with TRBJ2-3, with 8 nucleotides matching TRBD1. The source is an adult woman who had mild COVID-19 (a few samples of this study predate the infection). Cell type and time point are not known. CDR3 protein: CASSYSGQALPGDTQYF. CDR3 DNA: TGTGCCAGCAGTTACTCGGGACAGGCCCTACCCGGAGATACGCAGTATTTT.